This paragraph covers one T cell receptor beta chain sequence. Sequencing of TCR-alpha and TCR-beta chains was unpaired. Data came from immunoSEQ multiplex PCR; TCRdb stores just in-frame clones and leaves some out. The sample includes tens of thousands of clones, approximately 91% of them seen just once. After thawing and overnight rest, PBMC were stained with GMM-loaded CD1B tetramer, viability dye and anti-CD3 for sorting. The CD1B tetramers carried C32 glucose monomycolate purified from Rhodococcus equi. Tetramer-negative cells, approximately 110,000 per donor, were also sorted. The sample comes from a study of T cells in tuberculosis. Whole-study context: The T cells targeted glucose monomycolate, a mycobacterial lipid, via CD1B. Study-wide points: T cells binding CD1B-GMM tetramer weakly possibly escaped the sort.

Trimming left V 10 bases short and J 0 bases short, with 9 bases between. CDR1 and CDR2 from the germline V gene are ENHRY and SYGVKD. This CDR3 region has 12 residues. The chain has TRBV10-3 and TRBJ1-1; D is undetermined. Sequencing used CD1b-GMM tetramer-negative cells sorted from PBMCs. The sequence derives from an adult woman with latent tuberculosis. The CDR3 here is CATLGVNTEAFF. The CDR3 coding sequence is TGTGCCACCCTCGGGGTGAACACTGAAGCTTTCTTT.